In its sample, the clone carrying this TCR beta chain was seen many times. Its antigen is unidentified. For TCR beta, libraries came from iRepertoire HTBI primers and Arm-PCR of CDR3 regions. Authors' analysis steps: From all samples, identification returned 14 TRBJ and approximately 67 TRBV segments. TCRdb re-called the multiplex PCR reads through MiXCR, storing one row per CDR3 protein. TCRdb's processing, not the authors', yielded these V and J calls. Of 300,000 to 350,000 distinct CDR3 sequences detected, around 19% appear once; the ten largest clones hold 25% to 30%. The sample comes from a study of regulatory T cells in long-lasting Graves disease. Study results and caveats: Lower TCR diversity characterized persistent Graves' patients relative to newly diagnosed patients.

Noted time point: persistent/refractory GD, antithyroid drugs over 5 years with positive TRAb. The TCR library was made from RNA extracted from PBMCs. Graves' disease diagnosis followed American Thyroid Association guidelines. The CDR3 sequence is 16 residues long. V dropped 4 bases and J dropped 5; count of bases not matched to a gene: 12. Germline V gene data show CDR1 as LGHDT and CDR2 as YNNKEL (reference sequence). This sample comprised peripheral blood mononuclear cells (PBMCs), obtained when the disease was refractory, from a patient treated with antithyroid drugs. The receptor comes from a female donor with Graves disease. The gene calls are TRBV3-1 and TRBJ2-5; 8 bases map to TRBD1. The CDR3 here is CASSPSLNRGTETQYF. The CDR3, as DNA: TGTGCCAGCAGCCCCTCTTTGAACAGGGGGACGGAGACCCAGTACTTC.